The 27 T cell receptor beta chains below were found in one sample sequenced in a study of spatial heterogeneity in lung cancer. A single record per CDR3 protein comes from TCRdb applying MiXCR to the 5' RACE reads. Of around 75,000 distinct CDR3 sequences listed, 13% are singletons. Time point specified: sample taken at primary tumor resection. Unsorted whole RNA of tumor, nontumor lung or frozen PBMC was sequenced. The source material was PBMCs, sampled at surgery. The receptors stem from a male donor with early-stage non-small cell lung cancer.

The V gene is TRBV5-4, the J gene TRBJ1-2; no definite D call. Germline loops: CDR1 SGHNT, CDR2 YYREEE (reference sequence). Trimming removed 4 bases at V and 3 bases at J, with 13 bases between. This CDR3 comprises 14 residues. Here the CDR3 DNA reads TGTGCCAGCAGCCCAATAGACGGAGACTATGGCTACACCTTC. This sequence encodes CASSPIDGDYGYTF.

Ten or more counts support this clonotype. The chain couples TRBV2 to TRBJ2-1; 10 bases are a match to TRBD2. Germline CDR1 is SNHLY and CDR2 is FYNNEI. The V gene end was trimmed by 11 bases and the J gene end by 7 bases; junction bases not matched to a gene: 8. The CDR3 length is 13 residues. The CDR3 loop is CAGRDSGRNEQFF. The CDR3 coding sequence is TGTGCCGGCCGCGATAGCGGGAGGAATGAGCAGTTCTTC.

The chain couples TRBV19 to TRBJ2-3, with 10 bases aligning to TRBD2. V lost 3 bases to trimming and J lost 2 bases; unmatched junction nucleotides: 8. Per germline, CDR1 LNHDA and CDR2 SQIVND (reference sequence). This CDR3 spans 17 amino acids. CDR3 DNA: TGTGCCAGTAGTATGCCTGGGACTAGCGCGAACACAGATACGCAGTATTTT. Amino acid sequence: CASSMPGTSANTDTQYF.

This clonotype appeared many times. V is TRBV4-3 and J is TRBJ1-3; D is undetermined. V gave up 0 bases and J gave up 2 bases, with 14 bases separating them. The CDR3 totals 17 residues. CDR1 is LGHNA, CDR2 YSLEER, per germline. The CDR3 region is CASSQDLPGMAGNTIYF. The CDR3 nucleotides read TGCGCCAGCAGCCAAGATCTCCCCGGGATGGCTGGAAACACCATATATTTT.

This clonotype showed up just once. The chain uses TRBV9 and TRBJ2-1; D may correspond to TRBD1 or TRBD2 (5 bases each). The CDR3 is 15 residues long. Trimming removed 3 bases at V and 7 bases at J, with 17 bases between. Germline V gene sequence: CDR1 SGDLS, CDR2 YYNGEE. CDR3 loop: CASSGGLRGRNEQFF. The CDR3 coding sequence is TGTGCCAGCAGCGGCGGTTTGAGGGGTAGAAATGAGCAGTTCTTC.

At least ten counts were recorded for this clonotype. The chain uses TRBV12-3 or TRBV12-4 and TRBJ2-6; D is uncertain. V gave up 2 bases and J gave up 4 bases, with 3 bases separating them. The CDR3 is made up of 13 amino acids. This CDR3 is CASSLSGANVLTF. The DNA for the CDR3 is TGTGCCAGCAGTTTATCCGGGGCCAACGTCCTGACTTTC.

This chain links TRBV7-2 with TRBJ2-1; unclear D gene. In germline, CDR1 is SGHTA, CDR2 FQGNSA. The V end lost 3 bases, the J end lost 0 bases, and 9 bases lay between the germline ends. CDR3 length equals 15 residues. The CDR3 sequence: CASSLMLGSYNEQFF. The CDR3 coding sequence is TGTGCCAGCAGCTTGATGCTCGGCTCCTACAATGAGCAGTTCTTC.

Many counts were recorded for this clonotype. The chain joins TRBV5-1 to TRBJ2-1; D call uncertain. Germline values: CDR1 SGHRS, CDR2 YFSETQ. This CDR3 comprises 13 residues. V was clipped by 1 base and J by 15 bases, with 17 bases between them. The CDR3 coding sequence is TGCGCCAGCAGCTTGAACCCCCCCTCGGAACCGTTCTTC. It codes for CASSLNPPSEPFF.

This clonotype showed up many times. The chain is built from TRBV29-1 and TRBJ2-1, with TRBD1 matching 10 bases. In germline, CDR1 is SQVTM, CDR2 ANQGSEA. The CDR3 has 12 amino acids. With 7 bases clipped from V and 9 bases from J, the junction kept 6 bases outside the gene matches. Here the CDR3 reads CSGTTGGIEQFF. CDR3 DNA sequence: TGCAGCGGAACGACAGGGGGCATTGAGCAGTTCTTC.

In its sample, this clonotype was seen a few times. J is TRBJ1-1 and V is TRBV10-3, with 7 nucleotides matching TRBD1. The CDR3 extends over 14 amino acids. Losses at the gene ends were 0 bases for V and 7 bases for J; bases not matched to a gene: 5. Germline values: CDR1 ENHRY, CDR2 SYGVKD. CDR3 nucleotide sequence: TGTGCCATCAGTGAGTCGGTGACAGGGTTTGAAGCTTTCTTT. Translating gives CAISESVTGFEAFF.

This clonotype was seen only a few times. The chain's CDR3 is CATSDFSVTSTDTQYF. The CDR3 bases are TGTGCCACCAGTGATTTCTCGGTGACTAGCACAGATACGCAGTATTTT. The chain combines TRBV24-1 with TRBJ2-3; D remains unclear. The V gene's germline CDR1 is KGHDR and CDR2 SFDVKD. This CDR3 region has 16 residues. The germline V and J ends were trimmed by 1 base and 0 bases, with 10 bases remaining between them.

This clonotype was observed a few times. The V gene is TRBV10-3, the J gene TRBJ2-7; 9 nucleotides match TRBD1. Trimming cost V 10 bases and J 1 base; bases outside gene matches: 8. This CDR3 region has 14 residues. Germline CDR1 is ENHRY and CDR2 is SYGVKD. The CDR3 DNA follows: TGTGCCACCGAATCCGGGACAGGGTCCTACGAGCAGTACTTC. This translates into CATESGTGSYEQYF.

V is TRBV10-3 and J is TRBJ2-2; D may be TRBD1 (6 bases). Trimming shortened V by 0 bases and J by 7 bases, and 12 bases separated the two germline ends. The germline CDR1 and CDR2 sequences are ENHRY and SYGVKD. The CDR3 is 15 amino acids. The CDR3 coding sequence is TGTGCCATCAGTGAGTCGGCAGGGGCCGACGGGGAGCTGTTTTTT. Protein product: CAISESAGADGELFF.

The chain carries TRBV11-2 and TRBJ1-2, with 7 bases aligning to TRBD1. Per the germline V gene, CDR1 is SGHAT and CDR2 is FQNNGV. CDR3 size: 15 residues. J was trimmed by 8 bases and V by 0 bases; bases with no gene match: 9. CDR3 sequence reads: CASSLDPTYRGGYTF. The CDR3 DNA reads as TGTGCCAGCAGCTTAGACCCGACATACAGGGGCGGCTACACCTTC.

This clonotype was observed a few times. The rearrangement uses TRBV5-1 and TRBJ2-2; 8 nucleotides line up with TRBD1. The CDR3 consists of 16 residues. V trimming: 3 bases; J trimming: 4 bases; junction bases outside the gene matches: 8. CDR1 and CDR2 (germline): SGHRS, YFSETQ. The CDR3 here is CASSSAGTGGTGELFF. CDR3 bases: TGCGCCAGCAGCTCAGCCGGGACAGGCGGCACCGGGGAGCTGTTTTTT.

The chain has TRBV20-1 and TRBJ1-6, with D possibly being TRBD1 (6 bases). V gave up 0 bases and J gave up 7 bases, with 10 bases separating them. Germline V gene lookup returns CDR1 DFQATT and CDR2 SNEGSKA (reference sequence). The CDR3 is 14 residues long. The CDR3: CSAREDSANSPLHF. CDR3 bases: TGCAGTGCTAGAGAGGACAGTGCAAATTCACCCCTCCACTTT.

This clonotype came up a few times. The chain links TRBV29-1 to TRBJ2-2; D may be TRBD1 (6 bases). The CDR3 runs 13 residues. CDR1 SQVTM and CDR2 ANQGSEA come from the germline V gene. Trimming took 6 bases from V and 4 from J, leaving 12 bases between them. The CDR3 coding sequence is TGCAGCGTAGGCAGGGGCGGCACCGGGGAGCTGTTTTTT. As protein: CSVGRGGTGELFF.

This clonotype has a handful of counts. The CDR3 reads CSARQGTNTGELFF. The CDR3 DNA follows: TGCAGTGCTCGACAGGGGACAAACACCGGGGAGCTGTTTTTT. The genes are TRBV20-1 and TRBJ2-2; 8 bases fit TRBD1. J gave up 2 bases and V 5 bases, and 4 bases lay outside the gene matches. Germline CDR1 and CDR2: DFQATT and SNEGSKA (reference sequence). The CDR3 loop spans 14 amino acids.

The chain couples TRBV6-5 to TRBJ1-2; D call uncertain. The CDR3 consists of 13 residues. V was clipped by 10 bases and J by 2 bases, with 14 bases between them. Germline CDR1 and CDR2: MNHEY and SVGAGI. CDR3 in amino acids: CATRRDENYGYTF. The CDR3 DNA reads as TGTGCCACCCGACGCGACGAAAACTATGGCTACACCTTC.

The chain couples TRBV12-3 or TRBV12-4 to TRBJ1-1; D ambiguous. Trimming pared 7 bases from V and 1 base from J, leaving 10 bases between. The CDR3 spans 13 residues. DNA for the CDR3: TGTGCCAGCAATAAAAACAGGAACACTGAAGCTTTCTTT. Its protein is CASNKNRNTEAFF.

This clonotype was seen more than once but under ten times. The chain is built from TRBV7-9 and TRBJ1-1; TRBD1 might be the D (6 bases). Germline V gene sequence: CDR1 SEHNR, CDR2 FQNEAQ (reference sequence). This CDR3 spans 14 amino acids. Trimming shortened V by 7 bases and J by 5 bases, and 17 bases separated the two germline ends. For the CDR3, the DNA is TGTGCCAGCACCCCGACCGTGACAGGAACTGAAGCTTTCTTT. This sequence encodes CASTPTVTGTEAFF.

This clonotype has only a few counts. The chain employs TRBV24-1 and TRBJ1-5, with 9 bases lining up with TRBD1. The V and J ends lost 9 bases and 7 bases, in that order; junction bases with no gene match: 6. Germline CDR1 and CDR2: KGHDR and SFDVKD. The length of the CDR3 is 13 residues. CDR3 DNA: TGTGCCACCCAACGGACAGGGGACCAGCCCCAGCATTTT. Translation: CATQRTGDQPQHF.

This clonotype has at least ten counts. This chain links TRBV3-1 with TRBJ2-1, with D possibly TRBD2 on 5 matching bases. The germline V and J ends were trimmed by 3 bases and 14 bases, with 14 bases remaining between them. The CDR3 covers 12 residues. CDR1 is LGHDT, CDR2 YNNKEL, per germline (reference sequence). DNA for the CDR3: TGTGCCAGCAGCCAGGGTCGGGGAGAGGAGTTCTTC. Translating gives CASSQGRGEEFF.

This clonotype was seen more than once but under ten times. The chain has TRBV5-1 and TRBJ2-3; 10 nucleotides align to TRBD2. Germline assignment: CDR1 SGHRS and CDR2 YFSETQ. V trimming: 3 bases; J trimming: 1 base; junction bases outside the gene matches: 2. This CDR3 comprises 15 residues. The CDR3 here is CASSSGLAGTDTQYF. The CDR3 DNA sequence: TGCGCCAGCAGCTCCGGACTAGCGGGCACAGATACGCAGTATTTT.

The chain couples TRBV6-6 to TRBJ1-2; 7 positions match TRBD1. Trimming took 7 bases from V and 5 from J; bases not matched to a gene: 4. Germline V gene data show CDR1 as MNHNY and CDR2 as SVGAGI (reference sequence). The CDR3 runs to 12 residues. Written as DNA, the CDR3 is TGTGCCAGCACCCTGACAGGGTATGGCTACACCTTC. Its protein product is CASTLTGYGYTF.

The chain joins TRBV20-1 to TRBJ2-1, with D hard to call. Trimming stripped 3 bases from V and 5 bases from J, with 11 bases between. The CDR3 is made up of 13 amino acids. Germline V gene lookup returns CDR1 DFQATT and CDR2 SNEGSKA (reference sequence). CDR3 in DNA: TGCAGTGCTAGGGTCCCACTGAACAATGAGCAGTTCTTC. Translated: CSARVPLNNEQFF.

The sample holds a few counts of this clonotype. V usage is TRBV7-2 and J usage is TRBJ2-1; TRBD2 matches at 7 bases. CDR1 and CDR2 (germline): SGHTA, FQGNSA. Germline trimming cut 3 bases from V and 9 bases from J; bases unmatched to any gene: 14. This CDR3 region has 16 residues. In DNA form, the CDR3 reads TGTGCCAGCAGCTTCCCCGCGGGAGTCGAGTTGAGTGAGCAGTTCTTC. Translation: CASSFPAGVELSEQFF.